Listed here are 7 T cell receptor beta chains from one sample, sequenced in a study of regulatory T cells in long-lasting Graves disease. iRepertoire HTBI primers and Arm-PCR of CDR3 regions built TCR beta libraries. TCRdb re-analysed the multiplex PCR reads in MiXCR, keeping a single row per CDR3 protein. The sample lists some 600,000 distinct CDR3 sequences; 16% were seen once. Time point defined: newly diagnosed GD, antithyroid drugs for less than 3 months. There was RNA extracted from PBMCs, and the TCR library was made from it. These data were likewise used in another study, on T cells in Graves' hyperthyroidism and ophthalmopathy.

The sample in question was peripheral blood mononuclear cells (PBMCs), obtained at new diagnosis, from a patient treated with antithyroid drugs. The receptors here all came from a man aged 18-30 years with Graves disease.

With regard to this clonotype: This clone may be a read error of a much larger clone one base away. The chain is built from TRBV5-4 and TRBJ1-5; TRBD1 aligns across 9 bases. The CDR3 totals 15 residues. Germline V lookup: CDR1 SGHNT, CDR2 YYREEE (reference sequence). CDR3 in amino acids: CASSQPGQGYQPRHF. Written as DNA, the CDR3 is TGTGCCAGCAGCCAGCCGGGACAGGGATATCAGCCCCGGCATTTT.

J is TRBJ2-7 and V is TRBV20-1, with 7 bases identical to TRBD1. The CDR3 is 13 amino acids. V dropped 3 bases and J dropped 1; count of bases not matched to a gene: 3. Germline V gene data show CDR1 as DFQATT and CDR2 as SNEGSKA (reference sequence). The CDR3 loop is CSASLRGSYEQYF. The CDR3 DNA follows: TGCAGTGCTAGTCTCAGGGGGTCCTACGAGCAGTACTTC.

This clonotype has at least ten counts. The chain joins TRBV29-1 to TRBJ2-2; 7 bases are shared with TRBD1. The germline CDR1 and CDR2 sequences are SQVTM and ANQGSEA. With V trimmed by 7 bases and J by 1 base, 6 bases remained unmatched. The CDR3 contains 14 residues. Written as DNA, the CDR3 is TGCAGCGCCAGAAGGACAGGGAACACCGGGGAGCTGTTTTTT. It translates to CSARRTGNTGELFF.

Many counts were recorded for this clonotype. V usage is TRBV20-1 and J usage is TRBJ2-3; 8 nucleotides agree with TRBD1. J gave up 7 bases and V 6 bases, and 12 bases lay outside the gene matches. This CDR3 is built from 14 residues. In germline, CDR1 is DFQATT, CDR2 SNEGSKA (reference sequence). The CDR3 coding sequence is TGCAGTGCGAACCGGGACAGGTCGTCGAATACGCAGTATTTT. It encodes CSANRDRSSNTQYF.

This chain joins TRBV20-1 and TRBJ1-5; D is perhaps TRBD1 (6 bases). Trimming took off 3 bases at V and 4 bases at J, with 16 bases between the two ends. This CDR3 region has 15 residues. Germline loops: CDR1 DFQATT, CDR2 SNEGSKA (reference sequence). This CDR3 is CSASRNRVPNQPQHF. The CDR3 DNA is TGCAGTGCTAGCCGCAACAGGGTGCCTAATCAGCCCCAGCATTTT.

The table lists this clonotype with a few counts. V is TRBV4-2 and J is TRBJ1-2; TRBD1 matches at 8 bases. Trimming at V came to 4 bases and at J to 8 bases, leaving 9 bases not matched to a gene. CDR1 and CDR2 from the germline V gene are LGHNA and YNFKEQ. The CDR3 spans 14 residues. The chain's CDR3 is CASSLTGGTKGYTF. CDR3 DNA sequence: TGTGCCAGCAGCCTCACAGGGGGAACAAAGGGCTACACCTTC.

J is TRBJ2-1 and V is TRBV19; D is unresolved. Germline V gene sequence: CDR1 LNHDA, CDR2 SQIVND (reference sequence). The CDR3 covers 15 residues. Trimming stripped 6 bases from V and 6 bases from J, with 18 bases between. CDR3 residues: CASSPSRIVGNEQFF. The CDR3, as DNA: TGTGCCAGTAGCCCTTCTAGGATCGTGGGCAATGAGCAGTTCTTC. The full variable domain, completed using reference TRBV19 and TRBJ2-1, is DGGITQSPKYLFRKEGQNVTLSCEQNLNHDAMYWYRQDPGQGLRLIYYSQIVNDFQKGDIAEGYSVSREKKESFPLTVTSAQKNPTAFYLCASSPSRIVGNEQFFGPGTRLTVL.